The following is a T cell receptor beta chain sequence with its context. Antigen unknown. The sample's treatment: approximately 10-day PBMC culture with coronavirus spike peptide pools or control peptides (ViraFEST assay). The length of the CDR3 is 14 residues. The V end was cut by 7 bases, the J end by 5 bases, with 15 bases between. Germline-derived CDR1 and CDR2 are ENHRY and SYGVKD. The assay that was used to sequence DNA from cultured CD4+ T cells was the Oncomine TCR Beta short-read assay. TCRdb re-called the PCR reads through MiXCR, storing one row per CDR3 protein. The sample carries under 25,000 distinct CDR3 sequences, around 40% recorded once. These data are taken from a study of vaccination and CD4 T cells after COVID-19. Study-level findings and limits: Nearly all convalescent vaccine-specific clones, 304 of 307, recognized only SARS-CoV-2 spike.

The genes are TRBV10-3 and TRBJ2-1, with TRBD1 as a possible D gene (6 bases). The sequenced sample was CD4+ T cells from blood, cultured in vitro, obtained before SARS-CoV-2 vaccination. This TCR was sampled from a human donor who had recovered from COVID-19. DNA of the CDR3: TGTGCCATCACTGAACAGGGTAGCCACAATGAGCAGTTCTTC. Residues: CAITEQGSHNEQFF.